The 16 T cell receptor beta chains below come from one sample, sequenced in a study of T-cell reconstitution after alpha-beta-depleted transplantation in children. For TCRbeta, the library was prepared with unique molecular identifiers. MiXCR was run by TCRdb on the PCR reads, yielding one entry per CDR3 protein. The table lists approximately 630,000 distinct CDR3 sequences, over 10% of them singletons. The source was PBMCs, collected before TCRalphabeta/CD19-depleted stem cell transplant. The receptors here all came from a girl aged 2 to 9 with congenital amegakaryocytic thrombocytopenia, due to receive a stem cell transplant.

In this sample, this clonotype turned up a few times. The chain employs TRBV5-1 and TRBJ2-7; 12 bases agree with TRBD2. J lost 2 bases, V lost 3 bases, and 6 bases had no gene match. The CDR3 is 16 amino acids. The V gene's germline CDR1 is SGHRS and CDR2 YFSETQ. CDR3 in DNA: TGCGCCAGCAGCTCCTCCGCTAGCGGGAGGGCCTACGAGCAGTACTTC. Its protein product is CASSSSASGRAYEQYF.

This clonotype occurred a few times. The J gene is TRBJ2-2, the V gene TRBV3-1; D possibly corresponds to TRBD2 (5 bases). Trimming removed 0 bases from V and 1 base from J, with 12 bases in between. Germline V gene lookup returns CDR1 LGHDT and CDR2 YNNKEL (reference sequence). The CDR3 consists of 17 residues. This chain's CDR3 is CASSQEISGRNTGELFF. The CDR3 nucleotides are TGTGCCAGCAGCCAAGAAATCAGCGGACGGAACACCGGGGAGCTGTTTTTT.

This clonotype was counted ten times or more. J is TRBJ2-1 and V is TRBV20-1, with D uncertain. Trimming took off 3 bases at V and 0 bases at J, with 12 bases between the two ends. The CDR3 extends over 15 amino acids. CDR1 is DFQATT and CDR2 is SNEGSKA in the germline V gene (reference sequence). The CDR3 coding sequence is TGCAGTGCTAGTCGGCCCTCGAGCTCCTACAATGAGCAGTTCTTC. Protein: CSASRPSSSYNEQFF.

The rearrangement uses TRBV4-1 and TRBJ1-5; D is unresolved. The CDR3 covers 13 residues. Trimming took 3 bases from V and 6 from J, leaving 9 bases between them. Looked up from germline, CDR1 is MGHRA and CDR2 is YSYEKL. CDR3 nucleotide sequence: TGCGCCAGCAGCCACAGCCCCTCTCAGCCCCAGCATTTT. Its protein is CASSHSPSQPQHF.

This clonotype has only a few counts. The rearrangement joins TRBV5-7 to TRBJ2-7; unclear D gene. TRBV5-7 is identified as an open reading frame with a role that is uncertain. This CDR3 contains 10 residues. V lost 4 bases and J lost 4, with 3 bases in between. CDR3 DNA: TGTGCCAGCAGCCAATACGAGCAGTACTTC. It is translated as CASSQYEQYF.

This clonotype has at least ten counts. V and J are TRBV20-1 and TRBJ2-3; TRBD2 aligns across 10 bases. There are 14 residues in the CDR3. CDR1 DFQATT and CDR2 SNEGSKA come from the germline V gene (reference sequence). V dropped 5 bases and J dropped 10; count of bases not matched to a gene: 12. The CDR3 nucleotides are TGCAGTGCTCCCGGGACTAGCGCGGGGTTTGCGCAGTATTTT. Its protein is CSAPGTSAGFAQYF.

This clonotype appeared many times. V is TRBV6-2 or TRBV6-3 and J is TRBJ1-1; 8 nucleotides line up with TRBD1. The CDR3 extends over 18 amino acids. Germline V gene lookup returns CDR1 MNHEY and CDR2 SVGEGT. V lost 7 bases, J lost 1 base, and 17 bases stayed unmatched. CDR3 DNA sequence: TGTGCCAGCACCACATACGCCGAGACAGGGGTTGGGAACACTGAAGCTTTCTTT. It yields the protein CASTTYAETGVGNTEAFF.

The V call is TRBV5-1, the J call TRBJ2-2; 8 bases align to TRBD1. CDR3 size: 16 residues. CDR1 SGHRS and CDR2 YFSETQ come from the germline V gene. J was trimmed by 5 bases and V by 4 bases; bases with no gene match: 10. CDR3 sequence reads: CASSPEGQETTGELFF. The CDR3 DNA is TGCGCCAGCAGCCCAGAGGGACAGGAAACTACCGGGGAGCTGTTTTTT.

This chain's CDR3 is CASSPPGDIKETQYF. CDR3 DNA: TGTGCCAGCTCACCCCCGGGAGACATTAAAGAGACCCAGTACTTC. This chain connects TRBV18 to TRBJ2-5; weak D call: TRBD2 (6 bases). This CDR3 is built from 15 residues. Germline-derived CDR1 and CDR2 are KGHSH and LQKENI. The V gene lost 3 bases and the J gene lost 3 bases, with 14 bases spanning the gap.

This chain connects TRBV4-1 to TRBJ2-1; 9 nucleotides line up with TRBD2. The CDR3 is made up of 17 amino acids. CDR1 is MGHRA and CDR2 is YSYEKL in the germline V gene. Germline trimming cut 4 bases from V and 2 bases from J; bases unmatched to any gene: 9. Here the CDR3 reads CASSPTLAGVAYNEQFF. The CDR3 bases are TGCGCCAGCAGCCCAACGTTAGCGGGAGTCGCCTACAATGAGCAGTTCTTC.

This clonotype has at least ten counts. The chain joins TRBV7-6 to TRBJ2-7, with 9 bases matching TRBD2. Losses at the gene ends were 0 bases for V and 0 bases for J; bases not matched to a gene: 9. This CDR3 region has 18 residues. Germline CDR1 reads SGHVS; CDR2 reads FNYEAQ. CDR3 DNA sequence: TGTGCCAGCAGCTTAGCCGGAGTGACTAGCGGACTCTCCTACGAGCAGTACTTC. Protein: CASSLAGVTSGLSYEQYF. The full variable domain, its missing parts supplied by reference TRBV7-6 and TRBJ2-7, is GAGVSQSPRYKVTKRGQDVALRCDPISGHVSLYWYRQALGQGPEFLTYFNYEAQQDKSGLPNDRFSAERPEGSISTLTIQRTEQRDSAMYRCASSLAGVTSGLSYEQYFGPGTRLTVT.

In this sample, this clonotype turned up many times. DNA for the CDR3: TGCGCCAGCAGCTTGCCCGCCGCCCATGGAAACACCATATATTTT. It specifies CASSLPAAHGNTIYF. V usage is TRBV5-1 and J usage is TRBJ1-3; D remains unclear. Germline assignment: CDR1 SGHRS and CDR2 YFSETQ. The CDR3 has 15 residues. V was clipped by 1 base and J by 3 bases, with 11 bases between them.

This clonotype has at least ten counts. CDR3 DNA: TGTGCCAGCAGCCAAGCGGGATTCGGTGAGCAGTACTTC. Amino acid sequence: CASSQAGFGEQYF. This rearrangement joins TRBV12-3 or TRBV12-4 to TRBJ2-7, with 7 bases identical to TRBD2. This CDR3 comprises 13 residues. Losses at the gene ends were 6 bases for V and 7 bases for J; bases not matched to a gene: 9.

This clonotype was counted many times. The chain combines TRBV12-3 or TRBV12-4 with TRBJ1-5; D remains ambiguous. Between the trimmed V and J ends, which lost 3 bases and 2 bases, there was a span of 11 bases. The CDR3 length is 15 residues. Here the CDR3 reads CASSFSVRRNQPQHF. CDR3 coding DNA: TGTGCCAGCAGTTTTTCGGTTCGGCGCAATCAGCCCCAGCATTTT.

There are many counts of this clonotype. The chain is built from TRBV25-1 and TRBJ2-1; no definite D call. The CDR3 is 15 amino acids. CDR1 MGHDK and CDR2 SYGVNS come from the germline V gene. V lost 3 bases to trimming and J lost 1 base, with 10 bases between them. CDR3 DNA: TGTGCCAGCAGTGAGTTGTGGGTTTCCTACAATGAGCAGTTCTTC. This translates into CASSELWVSYNEQFF.

The rearrangement uses TRBV2 and TRBJ1-4; D gene uncertain. The CDR3 length is 13 residues. The ends were cut back, 6 bases at V and 8 bases at J, with 13 bases in the middle. Looked up from germline, CDR1 is SNHLY and CDR2 is FYNNEI. The CDR3 nucleotides are TGTGCCAGCAGCGGTGAGATTGGGGAAAAACTGTTTTTT. It translates to CASSGEIGEKLFF.